These T cell receptor beta chains were read from a single sample in a study of blood T cell repertoires in COVID-19. Libraries were prepared by immunoSEQ multiplex PCR; TCRdb keeps only in-frame clonotypes and omits some of them. The sample has around 200,000 clones; under 90% are singletons. The sample taken for sequencing was peripheral blood. These receptors all come from a man aged 25-45 years with active or convalescent COVID-19. Both conserved end residues are part of each CDR3. Fields, in order: D gene, clone size, V gene, J gene, CDR3 protein, CDR3 DNA. D genes are given only for firm matches. Rows give clone size only sometimes, using once, few, many, or a class for an expanded clone.

>.|.|TRBV18|TRBJ1-2
CASSPGAEASNYGYTF
TGTGCCAGCTCCCCCGGCGCGGAAGCCTCTAACTATGGCTACACCTTC
>.|.|TRBV27|TRBJ2-3
CASSKLTDTQYF
TGTGCCAGCAGTAAACTCACAGATACGCAGTATTTT
>TRBD1|.|TRBV5-1|TRBJ1-1
CASSSDRDEAFF
TGCGCCAGCAGCTCTGACAGGGATGAAGCTTTCTTT
>.|.|TRBV4-1|TRBJ2-1
CASSQEQRGGGGEQFF
TGCGCCAGCAGCCAAGAGCAACGGGGAGGGGGAGGTGAGCAGTTCTTC
>.|.|TRBV15|TRBJ2-5
CATSRVAVQETQYF
TGTGCCACCAGCAGAGTGGCAGTTCAAGAGACCCAGTACTTC
>TRBD1|.|TRBV12-3/TRBV12-4|TRBJ1-2
CASSLEDRVGYTF
TGTGCCAGCAGTTTAGAGGACAGGGTTGGCTACACCTTC
>TRBD1|.|TRBV6-6|TRBJ1-4
CASSQYRGTNEKLFF
TGTGCCAGCAGTCAATACAGGGGAACTAATGAAAAACTGTTTTTT
>TRBD1|.|TRBV18|TRBJ2-3
CASSLSGGQATDTQYF
TGTGCCAGCTCACTTTCTGGTGGACAGGCAACAGATACGCAGTATTTT
>TRBD1|.|TRBV6-5|TRBJ2-7
CASSGVSGGTYEQYF
TGTGCCAGCAGCGGCGTATCAGGGGGCACCTACGAGCAGTACTTC
>.|.|TRBV7-9|TRBJ1-2
CASSLGVVYGYTF
TGTGCCAGCAGCTTAGGCGTGGTCTATGGCTACACCTTC
>TRBD2|.|TRBV28|TRBJ2-1
CASSPRGGPDNEQFF
TGTGCCAGCAGTCCTCGGGGGGGGCCCGATAATGAGCAGTTCTTC
>.|.|TRBV14|TRBJ1-3
CASSQAYGQGNTIYF
TGTGCCAGCAGCCAAGCGTATGGACAGGGAAACACCATATATTTT
>.|.|TRBV12-3/TRBV12-4|TRBJ1-2
CASSRTGSYGYTF
TGTGCCAGCAGCCGGACGGGGAGCTATGGCTACACCTTC
>.|.|TRBV10-1|TRBJ2-2
CASSDRVDTGELFF
TGCGCCAGCAGTGACAGGGTCGACACCGGGGAGCTGTTTTTT
>.|.|TRBV25-1|TRBJ2-4
CASSEEGKVNIQYF
TGTGCCAGCAGCGAGGAGGGGAAGGTAAACATTCAGTACTTC
>.|once|TRBV11-2|TRBJ2-1
CASSLGSREQFF
TGTGCCAGCAGCTTAGGGAGTCGGGAACAGTTCTTC
>TRBD1|once|TRBV6-1|TRBJ1-6
CASSGNLRGPVGPNNSPLHF
TGTGCCAGCAGTGGAAACCTCAGGGGGCCGGTTGGACCTAATAATTCACCCCTCCACTTT
>.|.|TRBV25-1|TRBJ2-1
CASSEYGVGGGSYNEQFF
TGTGCCAGCAGTGAATACGGGGTTGGTGGTGGCTCCTACAATGAGCAGTTCTTC
>TRBD1|.|TRBV30|TRBJ1-2
CAWSPTGYGYTF
TGTGCCTGGAGTCCGACAGGGTATGGCTACACCTTC
>.|.|TRBV3-1/TRBV3-2|TRBJ1-2
CASSQDYEVRAF
TGTGCCAGCAGCCAAGATTACGAGGTCAGGGCCTTC
>TRBD1|.|TRBV4-1|TRBJ1-4
CASSQEDRGGKLFF
TGCGCCAGCAGCCAAGAGGACAGGGGGGGAAAACTGTTTTTT
>.|few|TRBV5-6|TRBJ2-3
CASSLTGPGDTQYF
TGTGCCAGCAGCTTGACAGGGCCGGGGGATACGCAGTATTTT
>.|.|TRBV14|TRBJ2-7
CASSQEQGTSYEQYF
TGTGCCAGCAGCCAAGAACAGGGAACGTCCTACGAGCAGTACTTC
>TRBD1|.|TRBV7-9|TRBJ1-2
CASSSPTGEGYTF
TGTGCCAGCAGCTCCCCGACAGGGGAAGGCTACACCTTC
>.|.|TRBV3-1/TRBV3-2|TRBJ2-3
CASSPPFPGVRDTQYF
TGTGCCAGCAGCCCCCCTTTCCCGGGAGTGAGAGATACGCAGTATTTT
>TRBD1|.|TRBV30|TRBJ1-5
CAWSASGTGGNQPQHF
TGTGCCTGGAGTGCATCCGGGACAGGGGGAAATCAGCCCCAGCATTTT
>.|.|TRBV13|TRBJ1-2
CASSIAGSGGYTF
TGTGCCAGCAGCATAGCGGGGAGTGGTGGCTACACCTTC
>.|.|TRBV30|TRBJ2-1
CAWEAGSYNEQFF
TGTGCCTGGGAAGCGGGTAGCTACAATGAGCAGTTCTTC
>TRBD1|.|TRBV6-1|TRBJ2-1
CASSEGTGDNEQFF
TGTGCCAGCAGTGAAGGGACAGGGGACAATGAGCAGTTCTTC
>.|.|TRBV10-2|TRBJ1-1
CASISGVKTEAFF
TGCGCCAGCATATCGGGGGTGAAAACTGAAGCTTTCTTT
>TRBD1|.|TRBV5-1|TRBJ2-2
CASSPPDRLAGELFF
TGCGCCAGCAGCCCTCCGGACAGGTTGGCCGGGGAGCTGTTTTTT
>.|.|TRBV2|TRBJ1-3
CASSERGNTIYF
TGTGCCAGCAGTGAAAGGGGCAACACCATATATTTT
>.|.|TRBV7-9|TRBJ1-2
CASRWAWSPGGDYGYTF
TGTGCCAGCAGGTGGGCCTGGAGCCCGGGAGGGGACTATGGCTACACCTTC
>.|few|TRBV27|TRBJ2-7
CASSPPGALGQISYEQYF
TGTGCCAGCAGTCCGCCGGGCGCCCTAGGACAGATCTCCTACGAGCAGTACTTC
>.|.|TRBV18|TRBJ1-1
CASSSRPGQNTEAFF
TGTGCCAGCTCATCCCGACCGGGACAGAACACTGAAGCTTTCTTT
>.|few|TRBV6-4|TRBJ2-1
CASSESGDPYNEQFF
TGTGCCAGCAGTGAGAGCGGTGACCCCTACAATGAGCAGTTCTTC
>.|.|TRBV9|TRBJ1-4
CASSARQTTNEKLFF
TGTGCCAGCAGCGCCCGACAGACAACTAATGAAAAACTGTTTTTT
>TRBD1|.|TRBV2|TRBJ1-5
CASSDRVLYSNQPQHF
TGTGCCAGCTCAGACAGGGTATTGTATAGCAATCAGCCCCAGCATTTT
>.|.|TRBV6-5|TRBJ1-1
CASSYSGGLVTEAFF
TGTGCCAGCAGTTACTCGGGGGGACTGGTCACTGAAGCTTTCTTT
>TRBD2|.|TRBV7-9|TRBJ2-2
CASSPTSGGELFF
TGTGCCAGCAGCCCAACTAGCGGGGGGGAGCTGTTTTTT
>TRBD2|.|TRBV28|TRBJ2-1
CASRPLAGASYNEQFF
TGTGCCAGCAGGCCACTAGCGGGGGCTTCCTACAATGAGCAGTTCTTC
>TRBD1|.|TRBV7-2|TRBJ1-1
CASSLRTGANTEAFF
TGTGCCAGCAGCCTCCGGACAGGGGCGAACACTGAAGCTTTCTTT
>TRBD1|.|TRBV19|TRBJ1-1
CASSKRGRGTEAFF
TGTGCCAGTAGTAAAAGGGGGCGCGGCACTGAAGCTTTCTTT
>TRBD1|.|TRBV30|TRBJ1-5
CAWGDRGANQPQHF
TGTGCCTGGGGGGACAGGGGAGCCAATCAGCCCCAGCATTTT